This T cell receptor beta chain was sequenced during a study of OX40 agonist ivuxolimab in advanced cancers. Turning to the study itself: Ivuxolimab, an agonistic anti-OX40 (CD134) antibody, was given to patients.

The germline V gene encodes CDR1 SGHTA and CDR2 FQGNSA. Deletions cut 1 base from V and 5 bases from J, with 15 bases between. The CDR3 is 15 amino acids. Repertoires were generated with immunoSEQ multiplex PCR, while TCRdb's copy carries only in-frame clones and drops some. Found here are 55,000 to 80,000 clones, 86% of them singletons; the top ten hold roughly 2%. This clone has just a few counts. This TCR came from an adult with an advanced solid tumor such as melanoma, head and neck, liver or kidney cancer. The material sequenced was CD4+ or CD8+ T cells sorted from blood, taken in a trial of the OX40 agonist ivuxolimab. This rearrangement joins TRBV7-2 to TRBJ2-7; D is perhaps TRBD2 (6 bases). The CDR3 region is CASSLVEGTLNEQYF. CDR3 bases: TGTGCCAGCAGCTTAGTGGAGGGAACGCTAAACGAGCAGTACTTC.